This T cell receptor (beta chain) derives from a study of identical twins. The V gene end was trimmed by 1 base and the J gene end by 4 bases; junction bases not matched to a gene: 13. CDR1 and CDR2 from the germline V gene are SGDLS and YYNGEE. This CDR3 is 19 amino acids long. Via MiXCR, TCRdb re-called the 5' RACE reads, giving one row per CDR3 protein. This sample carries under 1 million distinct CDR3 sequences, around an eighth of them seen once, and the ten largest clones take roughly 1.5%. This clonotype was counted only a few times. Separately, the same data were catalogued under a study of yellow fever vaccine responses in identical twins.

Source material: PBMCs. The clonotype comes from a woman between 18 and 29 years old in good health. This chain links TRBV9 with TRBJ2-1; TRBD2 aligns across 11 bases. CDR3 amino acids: CASSVRWGPLAGEYNEQFF. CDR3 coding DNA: TGTGCCAGCAGCGTAAGGTGGGGGCCACTAGCGGGGGAATACAATGAGCAGTTCTTC.